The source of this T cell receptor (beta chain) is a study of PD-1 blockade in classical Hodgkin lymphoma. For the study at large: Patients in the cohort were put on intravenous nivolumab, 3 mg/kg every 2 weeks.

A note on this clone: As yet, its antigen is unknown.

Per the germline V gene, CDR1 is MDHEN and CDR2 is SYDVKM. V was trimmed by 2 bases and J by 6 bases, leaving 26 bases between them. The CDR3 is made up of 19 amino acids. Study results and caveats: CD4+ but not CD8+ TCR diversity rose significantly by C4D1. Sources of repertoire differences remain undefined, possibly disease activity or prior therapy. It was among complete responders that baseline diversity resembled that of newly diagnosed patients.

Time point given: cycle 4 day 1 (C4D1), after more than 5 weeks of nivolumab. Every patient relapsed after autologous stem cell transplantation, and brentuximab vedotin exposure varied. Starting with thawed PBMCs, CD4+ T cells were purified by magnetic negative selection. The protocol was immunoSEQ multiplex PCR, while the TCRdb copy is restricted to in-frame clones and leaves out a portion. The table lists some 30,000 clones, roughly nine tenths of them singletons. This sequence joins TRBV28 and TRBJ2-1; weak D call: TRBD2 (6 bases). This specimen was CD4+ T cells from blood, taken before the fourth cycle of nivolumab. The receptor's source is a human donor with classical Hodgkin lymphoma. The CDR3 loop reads CASSLLGGMRVVRINEQFF. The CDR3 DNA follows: TGTGCCAGCAGTTTACTTGGCGGGATGAGGGTTGTCAGGATCAATGAGCAGTTCTTC.